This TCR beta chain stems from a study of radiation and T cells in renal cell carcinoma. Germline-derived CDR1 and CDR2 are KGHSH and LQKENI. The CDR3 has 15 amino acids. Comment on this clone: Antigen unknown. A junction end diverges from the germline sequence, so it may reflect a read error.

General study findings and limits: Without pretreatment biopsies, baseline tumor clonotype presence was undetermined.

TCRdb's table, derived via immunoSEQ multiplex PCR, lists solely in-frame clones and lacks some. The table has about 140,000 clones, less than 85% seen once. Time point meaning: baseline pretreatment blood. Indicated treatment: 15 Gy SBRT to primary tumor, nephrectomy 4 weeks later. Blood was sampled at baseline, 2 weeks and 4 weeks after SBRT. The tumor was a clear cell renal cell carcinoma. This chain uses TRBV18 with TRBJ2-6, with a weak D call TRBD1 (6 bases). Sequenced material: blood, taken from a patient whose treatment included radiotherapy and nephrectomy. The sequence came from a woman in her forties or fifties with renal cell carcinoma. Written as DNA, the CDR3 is TGTGCCAGCTCGCCACAGGGCTCTGGGGCCAACGTCCTGACTTTC. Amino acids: CASSPQGSGANVLTF.